The 10 T cell receptor beta chains listed next were all sequenced from one sample in a study of blood T cell repertoires in COVID-19. Generated by immunoSEQ multiplex PCR, the TCRdb table keeps only in-frame clones and is missing some. The sample consists of roughly 140,000 clones, roughly 88% of them appearing once. The specimen was peripheral blood. These receptors were taken from a woman aged 45-60 years in a cohort sampled during active or convalescent COVID-19.

This clone has just a few counts. The V and J genes are TRBV12-3 or TRBV12-4 and TRBJ2-2; D is unresolved. The CDR3 has 13 amino acids. V was trimmed by 3 bases and J by 4 bases, leaving 6 bases between them. The CDR3 DNA sequence: TGTGCCAGCAGTTTGCTCGGCACCGGGGAGCTGTTTTTT. Amino acid sequence: CASSLLGTGELFF.

This sequence joins TRBV18 and TRBJ1-1; 7 nucleotides match TRBD1. J gave up 1 base and V 3 bases, and 8 bases lay outside the gene matches. There are 16 residues in the CDR3. In germline, CDR1 is KGHSH, CDR2 LQKENI. The CDR3 DNA reads TGTGCCAGCTCACCTCGCGCCGGGACAGCGAACACTGAAGCTTTCTTT. It specifies CASSPRAGTANTEAFF.

The chain combines TRBV29-1 with TRBJ1-4; possibly TRBD1 for D (6 bases). The CDR3 contains 15 residues. Germline CDR1 SQVTM, CDR2 ANQGSEA. Deletions cut 5 bases from V and 3 bases from J, with 16 bases between. Written as DNA, the CDR3 is TGCAGCGTTCATATTAGGGGGGGCCCTAATGAAAAACTGTTTTTT. Translated: CSVHIRGGPNEKLFF.

Ten or more counts support this clone. The V call is TRBV7-3, the J call TRBJ1-3; D not certain. Germline V gene lookup returns CDR1 SGHTA and CDR2 FQGTGA. Between the trimmed V and J ends, which lost 5 bases and 2 bases, there was a span of 4 bases. CDR3 size: 12 residues. The CDR3 spells CASSETGNTIYF. CDR3 coding DNA: TGTGCCAGCAGCGAGACTGGAAACACCATATATTTT. Using reference TRBV7-3 and TRBJ1-3 for the parts outside the CDR3, the full variable domain is GAGVSQTPSNKVTEKGKYVELRCDPISGHTALYWYRQSLGQGPEFLIYFQGTGAADDSGLPNDRFFAVRPEGSVSTLKIQRTERGDSAVYLCASSETGNTIYFGEGSWLTVV.

This clone was recorded a few times. The rearrangement joins TRBV10-3 to TRBJ2-5; 8 bases map to TRBD1. The CDR3 extends over 14 amino acids. Germline V lookup: CDR1 ENHRY, CDR2 SYGVKD. Unmatched junction bases numbered 5, after V lost 6 bases and J lost 2 bases. The CDR3 protein is CAIRPGQVQETQYF. The CDR3 DNA follows: TGTGCCATCAGGCCGGGACAGGTACAAGAGACCCAGTACTTC.

This chain connects TRBV12-3 or TRBV12-4 to TRBJ1-2, with 7 bases lining up with TRBD1. The CDR3 has 13 amino acids. Trimming cost V 3 bases and J 3 bases; bases outside gene matches: 1. CDR3 region: CASSFQGDYGYTF. The CDR3 DNA sequence: TGTGCCAGCAGTTTCCAGGGGGACTATGGCTACACCTTC.

The chain carries TRBV4-1 and TRBJ2-7, with TRBD1 matching 7 bases. V trimming: 4 bases; J trimming: 0 bases; junction bases outside the gene matches: 9. Per germline, CDR1 MGHRA and CDR2 YSYEKL. The CDR3 runs 16 residues. CDR3: CASSLSGTATSYEQYF. DNA of the CDR3: TGCGCCAGCAGCCTATCCGGGACAGCCACCTCCTACGAGCAGTACTTC.

V and J are TRBV29-1 and TRBJ2-7; TRBD1 is a possible D gene (6 bases). V was pared by 7 bases and J by 0 bases, with 10 bases between. The CDR3 consists of 12 residues. Germline V lookup: CDR1 SQVTM, CDR2 ANQGSEA. CDR3: CSAAGASYEQYF. CDR3 in DNA: TGCAGCGCAGCAGGGGCCTCCTACGAGCAGTACTTC.

The chain employs TRBV7-6 and TRBJ1-5; the match to TRBD1 covers 10 bases. CDR1 is SGHVS and CDR2 is FNYEAQ in the germline V gene. V was pared by 5 bases and J by 2 bases, with 3 bases of the junction left unmatched. CDR3 length equals 15 residues. The CDR3 protein is CASSAGQGGNQPQHF. As DNA, the CDR3 is TGTGCCAGCAGCGCCGGACAGGGGGGCAATCAGCCCCAGCATTTT.

This clone has a single count. This sequence joins TRBV5-1 and TRBJ1-1, with D possibly TRBD1 on 5 matching bases. Germline values: CDR1 SGHRS, CDR2 YFSETQ. This CDR3 has 15 amino acids. The V end was cut by 0 bases, the J end by 1 base, with 10 bases between. CDR3 sequence: CASSLAGGSNTEAFF. The CDR3 DNA is TGCGCCAGCAGCTTGGCGGGGGGATCGAACACTGAAGCTTTCTTT.